A single sample is the source of the 5 T cell receptor beta chains below, sequenced in a study of T cell changes during pregnancy in multiple sclerosis. Some clones are missing from TCRdb's copy, which holds only in-frame ones; the method was immunoSEQ multiplex PCR. The table lists about 87,000 clones, 90% to 95% of them singletons. The source was peripheral blood, collected in the third trimester of pregnancy. These receptors were collected from a female donor in good health, enrolled as a control in a pregnancy study.

The rearrangement uses TRBV19 and TRBJ2-1; 11 bases fit TRBD2. The CDR3 extends over 16 amino acids. V trimming: 1 base; J trimming: 13 bases; junction bases outside the gene matches: 12. Germline V gives CDR1 LNHDA, CDR2 SQIVND (reference sequence). CDR3 protein: CASSIVGGTSGKSQFF. CDR3 coding DNA: TGTGCCAGTAGTATAGTAGGCGGGACTAGCGGAAAGAGCCAGTTCTTC.

V and J are TRBV5-1 and TRBJ1-1; a weak D match, TRBD1 (6 bases). Germline CDR1 is SGHRS and CDR2 is YFSETQ. Trimming cost V 0 bases and J 0 bases, with 12 bases left between them. CDR3 length: 16 residues. The CDR3 DNA is TGCGCCAGCAGCTTGGACAGGGCCTTTTTGAACACTGAAGCTTTCTTT. Amino acid sequence: CASSLDRAFLNTEAFF.

V gene TRBV21-1 combines with J gene TRBJ2-7; no DNA check was done on the table's D call, TRBD2. TRBV21-1 is noted as a pseudogene. The CDR3 has 17 residues. The CDR3 bases are TGTGCCAGCAGCAAAGTGGTCTGGCGGGAGGCCTCCTACGAGCAGTACTTC. Translated, it gives CASSKVVWREASYEQYF.

The V and J genes are TRBV2 and TRBJ2-2; D is unclear. CDR1 SNHLY and CDR2 FYNNEI come from the germline V gene. V lost 2 bases, J lost 8 bases, and 9 bases lay in between. The CDR3 sequence is 13 residues long. CDR3 sequence reads: CASSESGFGELFF. Here the CDR3 DNA reads TGTGCCAGCAGTGAATCGGGTTTTGGGGAGCTGTTTTTT.

The CDR3 nucleotides read TGTGCCAGCGGACCGCGGGTAGCTGAAAAACTGTTTTTT. This sequence encodes CASGPRVAEKLFF. V is TRBV27 and J is TRBJ1-4; D is unresolved. The V and J ends lost 8 bases and 7 bases respectively, with 14 bases between them. The CDR3 is made up of 13 amino acids. Germline CDR1 reads MNHEY; CDR2 reads SMNVEV (reference sequence).